A selection of T cell receptor beta chains follows, all from one sample in a study of blood T cell repertoires in COVID-19. Libraries were prepared by immunoSEQ multiplex PCR; TCRdb keeps only in-frame clonotypes and omits some of them. The sample consists of approximately 150,000 clones, around 84% of them appearing once. Sequenced input: peripheral blood. The receptors derive from a woman older than 75 with acute or convalescent COVID-19. The CDR3 runs from the conserved cysteine through the conserved F or W. Each record gives: V gene, clone size, J gene, CDR3 protein. Clone size is given for some rows only: seen once, a few or many times, or a class if the clone is expanded.

V gene: TRBV3-1/TRBV3-2
clone size: NA
J gene: TRBJ2-2
CDR3 protein: CASSPGGGYTGELFF

V gene: TRBV4-2
clone size: NA
J gene: TRBJ1-1
CDR3 protein: CASSQVSQGLEAFF

V gene: TRBV5-1
clone size: NA
J gene: TRBJ1-6
CDR3 protein: CASSTYRARDSPLHF

V gene: TRBV25-1
clone size: NA
J gene: TRBJ2-1
CDR3 protein: CASSENTAEYNEQFF

V gene: TRBV7-2
clone size: NA
J gene: TRBJ1-2
CDR3 protein: CASSQGQYIYGYTF

V gene: TRBV24-1
clone size: NA
J gene: TRBJ1-2
CDR3 protein: CATSDGKAGYYGYTF

V gene: TRBV5-6
clone size: NA
J gene: TRBJ1-3
CDR3 protein: CASSLTGSTIYF

V gene: TRBV15
clone size: NA
J gene: TRBJ1-1
CDR3 protein: CATSRATGGRAFF

V gene: TRBV6-1
clone size: NA
J gene: TRBJ2-3
CDR3 protein: CASSDGSLADTDTQYF

V gene: TRBV19
clone size: NA
J gene: TRBJ1-2
CDR3 protein: CASSTPGQKNYGYTF

V gene: TRBV7-2
clone size: NA
J gene: TRBJ2-5
CDR3 protein: CASSFKETQYF

V gene: TRBV11-3
clone size: NA
J gene: TRBJ1-1
CDR3 protein: CASSLDRGNTEAFF

V gene: TRBV7-2
clone size: NA
J gene: TRBJ2-3
CDR3 protein: CASSSGTAGVADTQYF

V gene: TRBV7-2
clone size: NA
J gene: TRBJ1-1
CDR3 protein: CASSLGTGVFEAFF

V gene: TRBV9
clone size: NA
J gene: TRBJ2-3
CDR3 protein: CASSGDRDNTDTQYF

V gene: TRBV19
clone size: NA
J gene: TRBJ1-2
CDR3 protein: CASSTGPRDFYGYTF

V gene: TRBV5-4
clone size: NA
J gene: TRBJ2-3
CDR3 protein: CASSLFSGGASFSDTQYF

V gene: TRBV10-3
clone size: once
J gene: TRBJ1-4
CDR3 protein: CAISGSGFNEKLFF

V gene: TRBV6-4
clone size: NA
J gene: TRBJ2-2
CDR3 protein: CASSATSGVTGELFF

V gene: TRBV5-5
clone size: NA
J gene: TRBJ2-3
CDR3 protein: CASSLALAGGRLPYF

V gene: TRBV2
clone size: once
J gene: TRBJ2-1
CDR3 protein: CASSVSDRVYNEQFF

V gene: TRBV5-5
clone size: NA
J gene: TRBJ1-1
CDR3 protein: CASSLALTRLNTEAFF

V gene: TRBV6-5
clone size: NA
J gene: TRBJ1-6
CDR3 protein: CASRRELNSPLHF

V gene: TRBV28
clone size: NA
J gene: TRBJ1-1
CDR3 protein: CASSQSTGVVTEAFF

V gene: TRBV11-2
clone size: few
J gene: TRBJ2-7
CDR3 protein: CASSTKTGHSYEQYF

V gene: TRBV11-3
clone size: once
J gene: TRBJ2-1
CDR3 protein: CASSGPGLAGAYEQFF

V gene: TRBV28
clone size: NA
J gene: TRBJ2-7
CDR3 protein: CASSNLAGVGDEQYF

V gene: TRBV25-1
clone size: NA
J gene: TRBJ1-3
CDR3 protein: CASSRQGSGNTIYF

V gene: TRBV7-8
clone size: NA
J gene: TRBJ1-2
CDR3 protein: CASSLKRHSYGYTF

V gene: TRBV19
clone size: NA
J gene: TRBJ2-7
CDR3 protein: CASSIGQGGEQYF

V gene: TRBV10-3
clone size: NA
J gene: TRBJ1-3
CDR3 protein: CAIRPDRGPGNTIYF

V gene: TRBV19
clone size: NA
J gene: TRBJ2-2
CDR3 protein: CASAQGAANTGELFF

V gene: TRBV29-1
clone size: NA
J gene: TRBJ2-2
CDR3 protein: CSVEFGLAGTGELFF

V gene: TRBV13
clone size: once
J gene: TRBJ2-5
CDR3 protein: CASSLYSGGVQETQYF

V gene: TRBV9
clone size: NA
J gene: TRBJ1-4
CDR3 protein: CASSFRTGGEEKLFF

V gene: TRBV11-2
clone size: NA
J gene: TRBJ2-7
CDR3 protein: CASSWGGAPSYEQYF

V gene: TRBV2
clone size: NA
J gene: TRBJ2-5
CDR3 protein: CASSVGLAGRETQYF

V gene: TRBV7-9
clone size: NA
J gene: TRBJ1-2
CDR3 protein: CASSYRTANYGYTF

V gene: TRBV6-5
clone size: NA
J gene: TRBJ1-4
CDR3 protein: CASRGGRTGGEKLFF

V gene: TRBV19
clone size: NA
J gene: TRBJ1-5
CDR3 protein: CASDRGRPSSNQPQHF

V gene: TRBV19
clone size: once
J gene: TRBJ2-3
CDR3 protein: CASSGTVQTDTQYF

V gene: TRBV5-5
clone size: NA
J gene: TRBJ2-5
CDR3 protein: CASSLLTSGVSETQYF

V gene: TRBV19
clone size: NA
J gene: TRBJ1-1
CDR3 protein: CASSIAGRAGAFF

V gene: TRBV6-6
clone size: NA
J gene: TRBJ1-1
CDR3 protein: CASRLSLYTEAFF

V gene: TRBV9
clone size: NA
J gene: TRBJ2-7
CDR3 protein: CASSVAGGGAPYEQYF

V gene: TRBV19
clone size: NA
J gene: TRBJ1-4
CDR3 protein: CASSILSGTASEKLFF

V gene: TRBV27
clone size: NA
J gene: TRBJ2-2
CDR3 protein: CASSLQGTGELFF

V gene: TRBV28
clone size: NA
J gene: TRBJ2-2
CDR3 protein: CATHPGQGMFKDTGELFF

V gene: TRBV30
clone size: NA
J gene: TRBJ1-2
CDR3 protein: CAWSGRQTGALANYGYTF

V gene: TRBV13
clone size: NA
J gene: TRBJ2-3
CDR3 protein: CASSISGTGEHF